A selection of T cell receptor beta chains follows, all from one sample in a study of PD-1 blockade in classical Hodgkin lymphoma. Generated by immunoSEQ multiplex PCR, the TCRdb table keeps only in-frame clones and is missing some. Of about 25,000 clones in the sample, 94% are singletons; the top ten hold around 3.6%. The source material was peripheral blood mononuclear cells (PBMCs). The receptors were gathered from a human donor with classical Hodgkin lymphoma. The CDR3 runs from the conserved cysteine through the conserved F or W. The D gene is left open where the match is weak. Clone size is shown for a subset of rows, as once, few, many or a class of expanded clone.

TRBJ2-3,.,.,TRBV19,TGTGCCAGTAGTACGAGACTGGGTAGCACAGATACGCAGTATTTT,CASSTRLGSTDTQYF
TRBJ2-7,.,.,TRBV28,TGTGCCAGCAGTTTAAGGACTGGGCCATCCTACGAGCAGTACTTC,CASSLRTGPSYEQYF
TRBJ2-3,.,.,TRBV7-9,TGTGCCAGCAGCCCCACGCGGGGACACACAGATACGCAGTATTTT,CASSPTRGHTDTQYF
TRBJ1-1,TRBD1,.,TRBV6-6,TGTGCCAGCAACTTACCGTCCGGGACAGGGACCACTGAAGCTTTCTTT,CASNLPSGTGTTEAFF
TRBJ2-7,TRBD2,.,TRBV7-9,TGTGCCAGCAGCTTAGGCGTGGCTAGCGGGGCTTCAAAGGAGCAGTACTTC,CASSLGVASGASKEQYF
TRBJ2-7,.,.,TRBV25-1,TGTGCCAGCAGTGAATATCGGCCCGGTTACCGGTACGAGCAGTACTTC,CASSEYRPGYRYEQYF
TRBJ1-2,.,.,TRBV4-3,TGCGCCAGCAGCCAAGATCTGTTCAGAAGTAACTATGGCTACACCTTC,CASSQDLFRSNYGYTF
TRBJ2-7,TRBD1,.,TRBV14,TGTGCCAGCAGCTCCCGGGACAGACACTACGAGCAGTACTTC,CASSSRDRHYEQYF
TRBJ1-5,.,once,TRBV28,TGTGCCAGCGGCAGTCCCTCGGAGACCCAGCATTTT,CASGSPSETQHF
TRBJ2-5,.,.,TRBV10-3,TGTGCCATCAGTGAGCGGTACGGACAGCAAGAGACCCAGTACTTC,CAISERYGQQETQYF
TRBJ1-2,.,.,TRBV29-1,TGCAGCGTTGAGAGGGGGGGTTATGGCTACACCTTC,CSVERGGYGYTF
TRBJ2-1,.,.,TRBV2,TGTGCCAGCAGTGATTTCGGAAGGGTTGAGCAGTTCTTC,CASSDFGRVEQFF
TRBJ2-2,.,.,TRBV6-6,TGTGCCAGCACCACCTCACCGAACACCGGGGAGCTGTTTTTT,CASTTSPNTGELFF
TRBJ2-3,.,.,TRBV27,TGTGCCAGCAGGTCCGCGAGCGGACTCGCGGGAGATACGCAGTATTTT,CASRSASGLAGDTQYF
TRBJ1-2,.,.,TRBV4-2,TGTGCCAGCAGCCAAGAGAATAGTGGCCACGTTCCTGGCTACACCTTC,CASSQENSGHVPGYTF
TRBJ1-2,.,.,TRBV7-2,TGTGCCAGCAGCTTAGCAATGGCCGGGATATATGGCTACACCTTC,CASSLAMAGIYGYTF
TRBJ2-7,TRBD1,.,TRBV6-5,TGTGCCAGCAGTTACCAGACAGGGGGCATTTACGAGCAGTACTTC,CASSYQTGGIYEQYF
TRBJ1-5,TRBD1,.,TRBV6-6,TGTGCCAGCAGTTATCGGACAGGATATAGCAATCAGCCCCAGCATTTT,CASSYRTGYSNQPQHF
TRBJ1-6,.,.,TRBV11-2,TGTGCCAGCAGCTTTTTGGGCCGAGGCCGGAATTCACCCCTCCACTTT,CASSFLGRGRNSPLHF
TRBJ1-2,.,.,TRBV28,TGTGCCAGCAGGACAGGATTAGGCTACACCTTC,CASRTGLGYTF
TRBJ2-1,TRBD2,.,TRBV11-3,TGTGCCAGCAGCTTATTCCCTACTAGCGGGAGAACTAATGAGCAGTTCTTC,CASSLFPTSGRTNEQFF
TRBJ2-3,.,.,TRBV7-6,TGTGCCAGCAGCTTAGTGGGGCTAGACAGCACAGATACGCAGTATTTT,CASSLVGLDSTDTQYF
TRBJ2-3,.,.,TRBV6-5,TGTGCCAGCACGGACCGGGACACAGATACGCAGTATTTT,CASTDRDTDTQYF
TRBJ2-3,.,.,TRBV19,TGTGCCAGTAGTTTTGACTACCCGAGGGGTACGCAGTATTTT,CASSFDYPRGTQYF
TRBJ1-2,.,.,TRBV28,TGTGCCAGCAGTACAGGGACCTATGGCTACACCTTC,CASSTGTYGYTF